These T cell receptor beta chains were read from a single sample in a study of CD8 T cells in Susac syndrome. TCRdb reprocessed the immunoSEQ multiplex PCR reads with MiXCR, giving one entry per CDR3 protein. In the table there are over a thousand distinct CDR3 sequences, 60% to 75% of which are singletons. Input material: CD8+ TEMRA cells from PBMCs. Source of these receptors: a human donor with Susac syndrome. Each CDR3 is given with its conserved first and last residue. The order of the fields is V gene, J gene, CDR3 protein.

>TRBV20-1|TRBJ2-7
CSATPRQGSDYEQYF
>TRBV28|TRBJ2-3
CASSLMSSTDTQYF
>TRBV7-6|TRBJ1-6
CASSLFLGGPGKFSPLHF
>TRBV7-9|TRBJ2-7
CASSSTGYEQYF
>TRBV7-9|TRBJ2-6
CASCFVGRDSHFGANVLTF
>TRBV6-1|TRBJ2-5
CASARPQETQYF
>TRBV7-9|TRBJ2-6
CASSLQHRDSHFGANVLTF
>TRBV12-3/TRBV12-4|TRBJ2-2
CASSKSCFF
>TRBV27|TRBJ2-1
CASRIGPENNEQFF
>TRBV2|TRBJ2-1
CASRRERGGVYNEQFF
>TRBV4-1|TRBJ1-4
CASSQDLGTGNEKLFF
>TRBV19|TRBJ2-2
CASIGTSGDTGELFF
>TRBV5-8|TRBJ1-1
CASSSKIGHWNTEAFF
>TRBV4-3|TRBJ1-2
CASSPLEPGYGYTF
>TRBV7-9|TRBJ2-6
CASCLEGWDSHFGANVLTF
>TRBV24-1|TRBJ2-2
CATSDFGETGELFF
>TRBV10-3|TRBJ2-2
CAISEEGNTGELFF
>TRBV24-1|TRBJ2-4
CATCDGLIGAGKNIQYF
>TRBV9|TRBJ2-7
CASSVEGEEQYF
>TRBV7-9|TRBJ2-6
CASMLVGRDSHFGANVLTF
>TRBV12-3/TRBV12-4|TRBJ1-6
CASSLSGGEEAYNSPLHF
>TRBV27|TRBJ2-2
CASSSSSGGAPTGELFF
>TRBV11-3|TRBJ2-6
CASSPRVTGANVLTF
>TRBV19|TRBJ1-5
CASSILGGNQPQHF
>TRBV15|TRBJ1-5
CATSSPKKAQHF
>TRBV24-1|TRBJ2-5
CATSETTGTETQYF
>TRBV3-1|TRBJ1-4
CASSQPSDRDPNEKLFF
>TRBV5-1|TRBJ2-7
CASSPDRGPYEQYF
>TRBV7-9|TRBJ1-6
CASFSPDRSYNSPLHF
>TRBV7-3|TRBJ2-5
CASSPGSGGQETQYF
>TRBV3-1|TRBJ2-6
CASSRGPFPSGANVLTF
>TRBV9|TRBJ2-1
CASSPATSGKYNEQFF
>TRBV20-1|TRBJ2-6
CSAGRQLFHKVGVSQSRANVLTF
>TRBV5-1|TRBJ1-3
CASSLGGQGQTGSGNTIYF
>TRBV29-1|TRBJ2-7
CSVEVPPEQYF
>TRBV7-9|TRBJ2-6
CACRLEGRDSHFGANVLTF
>TRBV7-9|TRBJ1-6
CASSSLDRSYNSPLHF
>TRBV30|TRBJ2-4
CAWGFSDLAKNILYF
>TRBV28|TRBJ1-6
CASSLEAGGTYNSPLHF
>TRBV18|TRBJ2-6
CASSGHEDIQSRANVLTF
>TRBV9|TRBJ1-2
CASSVGHSYGYTF
>TRBV28|TRBJ2-7
CASSLIGTPSYEQYF